Shown below are 29 T cell receptor beta chains from a single sample sequenced in a study of cytomegalovirus exposure and HLA in healthy donors. Primers for the PCR totalled 60 Vbeta and 13 Jbeta. Repertoires were generated with immunoSEQ multiplex PCR, while TCRdb's copy carries only in-frame clones and drops some. Of 110,000 or so clones in the sample, about four fifths were seen once. Sample: PBMCs. All receptors come from a woman younger than 30 in good health and CMV-seronegative.

This chain links TRBV23-1 with TRBJ1-5; a weak D match, TRBD1 (5 bases). TRBV23-1 is treated as an ORF (open reading frame) with a function not yet certain. The CDR3 length is 14 residues. Trimming stripped 0 bases from V and 8 bases from J, with 11 bases between. DNA of the CDR3: TGCGCCAGCAGTCAATCCGGCAGGGTTGAGCCCCAGCATTTT. As protein: CASSQSGRVEPQHF.

This sequence joins TRBV4-3 and TRBJ1-1; D unclear. The CDR3 loop spans 15 amino acids. Trimming took 0 bases from V and 3 from J, leaving 11 bases between them. Germline V lookup: CDR1 LGHNA, CDR2 YSLEER. This CDR3 is CASSQDSGLYTEAFF. In DNA, the CDR3 is TGCGCCAGCAGCCAAGATTCTGGGCTCTACACTGAAGCTTTCTTT.

V and J are TRBV7-9 and TRBJ1-4, with 7 nucleotides matching TRBD1. This CDR3 region has 15 residues. From germline, CDR1 is SEHNR and CDR2 FQNEAQ (reference sequence). The V segment lost 4 bases and the J segment 6 bases; nucleotides outside the gene matches: 8. CDR3 residues: CASSSWTGGDEKLFF. CDR3 nucleotide sequence: TGTGCCAGCAGCTCCTGGACAGGTGGGGATGAAAAACTGTTTTTT.

This clone appeared a single time. This chain uses TRBV7-8 with TRBJ1-4, with a tentative D call TRBD1 (5 bases). V dropped 2 bases and J dropped 0 bases, with 13 bases sitting between them. The germline V gene encodes CDR1 SGHVS and CDR2 FQNEAQ. This CDR3 contains 17 residues. The CDR3, as DNA: TGTGCCAGCAGCTTAATTAGACAGCCTGCAACTAATGAAAAACTGTTTTTT. This gives the protein CASSLIRQPATNEKLFF.

This chain connects TRBV27 to TRBJ2-2; 10 bases fit TRBD1. V lost 6 bases and J lost 7; bases outside the gene matches: 5. The CDR3 totals 14 residues. CDR1 is MNHEY, CDR2 SMNVEV, per germline (reference sequence). The chain's CDR3 is CASSDRGRSGELFF. CDR3 DNA sequence: TGTGCCAGCAGCGACAGGGGGCGCAGCGGGGAGCTGTTTTTT.

V gene TRBV29-1 combines with J gene TRBJ1-1; D is possibly TRBD1 (6 bases). Looked up from germline, CDR1 is SQVTM and CDR2 is ANQGSEA. Trimming cost V 1 base and J 4 bases, with 13 bases left between them. This CDR3 spans 14 amino acids. CDR3 nucleotides: TGCAGCGTTGAAGGGGCCAGCAGGGGCACTGAAGCTTTCTTT. Translating gives CSVEGASRGTEAFF.

This clone has just a few counts. V gene TRBV19 combines with J gene TRBJ2-3; 9 nucleotides agree with TRBD1. Trimming removed 6 bases from V and 4 bases from J; junction bases left unmatched: 11. This CDR3 region has 16 residues. Germline V gives CDR1 LNHDA, CDR2 SQIVND (reference sequence). CDR3 residues: CASSLPGDRVADTQYF. The CDR3 DNA reads as TGTGCCAGTAGCCTCCCCGGGGACAGGGTAGCAGATACGCAGTATTTT.

The rearrangement links TRBV6-5 to TRBJ2-5; 8 nucleotides line up with TRBD2. Germline V gene data show CDR1 as MNHEY and CDR2 as SVGAGI. The CDR3 spans 13 residues. Germline trimming cut 9 bases from V and 5 bases from J; bases unmatched to any gene: 8. CDR3 in DNA: TGTGCCAGTTTCGGGGGGGGGCAGGAGACCCAGTACTTC. Residues: CASFGGGQETQYF.

The chain joins TRBV5-4 to TRBJ2-5, with D possibly being TRBD2 (5 bases). CDR3 size: 14 residues. V shed 4 bases and J shed 1 base, with 11 bases lying between them. Germline values: CDR1 SGHNT, CDR2 YYREEE (reference sequence). In DNA, the CDR3 is TGTGCCAGCAGCCCCGCCGGGATCCAAGAGACCCAGTACTTC. Its protein product is CASSPAGIQETQYF.

The rearrangement links TRBV29-1 to TRBJ2-7, with TRBD2 identical over 8 bases. From germline, CDR1 is SQVTM and CDR2 ANQGSEA. The ends lost 7 bases at V and 3 bases at J; junction bases unmatched: 8. The CDR3 sequence is 13 residues long. Here the CDR3 reads CSATGGGFYEQYF. Here the CDR3 DNA reads TGCAGCGCCACCGGGGGGGGATTCTACGAGCAGTACTTC.

The rearrangement joins TRBV6-6 to TRBJ2-2; D is ambiguous. V lost 7 bases and J lost 2, with 11 bases in between. The CDR3 runs 14 residues. Germline-derived CDR1 and CDR2 are MNHNY and SVGAGI (reference sequence). CDR3 coding DNA: TGTGCCAGCACTTTTAGCCCCAACACCGGGGAGCTGTTTTTT. Its translation is CASTFSPNTGELFF.

The chain is built from TRBV5-5 and TRBJ1-1, with unresolved D. Between the trimmed V and J ends, which lost 0 bases and 1 base, there was a span of 7 bases. The CDR3 runs 14 residues. Germline V gives CDR1 SGHKS, CDR2 YYEKEE (reference sequence). The CDR3 DNA reads TGTGCCAGCAGCTTGGGAGGGAGGAACACTGAAGCTTTCTTT. This gives the protein CASSLGGRNTEAFF.

This chain links TRBV4-3 with TRBJ2-1; D possibly corresponds to TRBD2 (8 bases). The CDR3 totals 15 residues. The germline V and J ends were trimmed by 1 base and 8 bases, with 15 bases remaining between them. Germline values: CDR1 LGHNA, CDR2 YSLEER. The CDR3 DNA reads TGCGCCAGCAGCCAAGTAGGGGGCGGGAGGTATGAGCAGTTCTTC. It specifies CASSQVGGGRYEQFF.

The chain links TRBV16 to TRBJ2-7, with no clear D. The CDR3 consists of 15 residues. Germline lookup yields CDR1 KGHSY and CDR2 FQNENV. V was shortened by 0 bases and J by 2 bases, with 11 bases between the two germline ends. The CDR3 here is CASSQSVRRTYEQYF. The CDR3 DNA sequence: TGTGCCAGCAGCCAATCTGTCCGGCGGACCTACGAGCAGTACTTC.

CDR3 sequence reads: CASSPGGGRTIYF. The CDR3, as DNA: TGTGCCAGTAGTCCGGGGGGGGGCCGCACCATATATTTT. The chain joins TRBV19 to TRBJ1-3, with D possibly TRBD1 on 6 matching bases. CDR1 is LNHDA and CDR2 is SQIVND in the germline V gene (reference sequence). CDR3 length: 13 amino acids. V was shortened by 5 bases and J by 9 bases, with 14 bases between the two germline ends.

The chain links TRBV2 to TRBJ1-2; the match to TRBD1 covers 7 bases. CDR1 is SNHLY, CDR2 FYNNEI, per germline. With 6 bases clipped from V and 3 bases from J, the junction kept 1 base outside the gene matches. The CDR3 length is 12 residues. In DNA, the CDR3 is TGTGCCAGCAGGACAGGGTACTATGGCTACACCTTC. It is translated as CASRTGYYGYTF.

This chain joins TRBV7-9 and TRBJ1-1; no clear D gene. Germline loops: CDR1 SEHNR, CDR2 FQNEAQ (reference sequence). This CDR3 spans 15 amino acids. The V and J ends lost 1 base and 1 base respectively, with 10 bases between them. The chain's CDR3 is CASSLVNSPNTEAFF. The CDR3 DNA follows: TGTGCCAGCAGCTTAGTAAATTCCCCGAACACTGAAGCTTTCTTT.

This clone has only a few counts. The chain recombines TRBV9 with TRBJ2-3; 8 bases are shared with TRBD2. With V trimmed by 4 bases and J by 5 bases, 15 bases remained unmatched. This CDR3 comprises 17 residues. Germline V lookup: CDR1 SGDLS, CDR2 YYNGEE. The DNA of the CDR3 is TGTGCCAGCAGCCCTGCTTTTGGGACTAGGAGGGGAGATACGCAGTATTTT. Amino acids: CASSPAFGTRRGDTQYF.

This clone was found a few times. The V and J genes are TRBV15 and TRBJ2-7; TRBD1 agrees at 9 bases. Per the germline V gene, CDR1 is LNHNV and CDR2 is YYDKDF (reference sequence). V gave up 3 bases and J gave up 6 bases; unmatched junction bases: 6. The CDR3 spans 14 residues. The CDR3 DNA reads TGTGCCACCAGCAGGGAAACAGGGGGCCGCGAGCAGTACTTC. Translating gives CATSRETGGREQYF.

The V and J genes are TRBV7-8 and TRBJ2-5; D is uncertain. The germline V gene encodes CDR1 SGHVS and CDR2 FQNEAQ. The V gene lost 3 bases and the J gene lost 3 bases, with 11 bases spanning the gap. The CDR3 has 14 residues. The CDR3 nucleotides read TGTGCCAGCAGCTTGTTGGGCAGAGAAGAGACCCAGTACTTC. Protein sequence: CASSLLGREETQYF.

This rearrangement joins TRBV28 to TRBJ2-3; no firm D call. CDR1 is MDHEN, CDR2 SYDVKM, per germline. The CDR3 runs 12 residues. V lost 7 bases and J lost 6, with 11 bases in between. The CDR3 DNA sequence: TGTGCCAGCACCGTTTCTCCGGATACGCAGTATTTT. This encodes CASTVSPDTQYF.

The rearrangement uses TRBV6-5 and TRBJ2-2; 9 nucleotides agree with TRBD1. Germline lookup yields CDR1 MNHEY and CDR2 SVGAGI. The CDR3 spans 15 residues. V dropped 2 bases and J dropped 6; count of bases not matched to a gene: 4. In DNA, the CDR3 is TGTGCCAGCAGTTACGCCGACAGGGGGTCCGGGGAGCTGTTTTTT. Translation: CASSYADRGSGELFF.

The chain has TRBV12-5 and TRBJ2-5; 11 nucleotides agree with TRBD1. Trimming took 4 bases from V and 4 from J; bases not matched to a gene: 8. This CDR3 contains 16 residues. Per germline, CDR1 LGHNT and CDR2 FRNRAP. The CDR3 loop reads CASGSWTGGAGETQYF. CDR3 sequence (DNA): TGTGCTAGTGGTTCCTGGACAGGGGGCGCCGGAGAGACCCAGTACTTC.

The chain has TRBV28 and TRBJ1-3, with a possible D match to TRBD1 (5 bases). Germline lookup yields CDR1 MDHEN and CDR2 SYDVKM. This CDR3 has 13 residues. Trimming removed 10 bases from V and 4 bases from J, with 14 bases in between. CDR3 residues: CATSVRVGNTIYF. For the CDR3, the DNA is TGTGCCACCTCGGTCAGGGTAGGAAACACCATATATTTT. Filled out from reference TRBV28 and TRBJ1-3, the complete variable domain reads DVKVTQSSRYLVKRTGEKVFLECVQDMDHENMFWYRQDPGLGLRLIYFSYDVKMKEKGDIPEGYSVSREKKERFSLILESASTNQTSMYLCATSVRVGNTIYFGEGSWLTVV.

This clone was seen a handful of times. The chain uses TRBV5-6 and TRBJ2-7, with TRBD1 matching 9 bases. This CDR3 has 16 residues. After removal of 3 bases from V and 2 bases from J, the junction contained 9 bases not matched to a gene. The germline V gene has CDR1 SGHDT and CDR2 YYEEEE. As DNA, the CDR3 is TGTGCCAGCAGCTCACCGGGACAGGGAAGGGCCTACGAGCAGTACGTC. It codes for CASSSPGQGRAYEQYV.

The V call is TRBV19, the J call TRBJ1-5; D gene unclear. Trimming took 3 bases from V and 0 from J, leaving 6 bases between them. The CDR3 covers 14 residues. Germline CDR1 is LNHDA and CDR2 is SQIVND (reference sequence). CDR3 DNA: TGTGCCAGTAGTATTGGACTTAGCAATCAGCCCCAGCATTTT. Protein sequence: CASSIGLSNQPQHF.

The chain has TRBV6-5 and TRBJ1-2; 7 bases fit TRBD1. V trimming: 2 bases; J trimming: 6 bases; junction bases outside the gene matches: 6. The CDR3 is 14 residues long. Germline-derived CDR1 and CDR2 are MNHEY and SVGAGI. CDR3 region: CASSYLKTGDGYTF. CDR3 coding DNA: TGTGCCAGCAGTTACCTTAAAACAGGGGATGGCTACACCTTC.

Regarding this clone: Other DNA sequences in the same sample also yield this CDR3. The chain recombines TRBV27 with TRBJ1-5; 7 nucleotides line up with TRBD1. The ends lost 3 bases at V and 5 bases at J; junction bases unmatched: 1. The CDR3 has 13 amino acids. CDR1 MNHEY and CDR2 SMNVEV come from the germline V gene (reference sequence). The CDR3 here is CASSLTGHQPQHF. CDR3 sequence (DNA): TGTGCCAGCAGTTTGACAGGGCATCAGCCCCAGCATTTT.

The chain carries TRBV5-1 and TRBJ2-1, with 11 bases lining up with TRBD2. The germline V gene encodes CDR1 SGHRS and CDR2 YFSETQ. Trimming took 0 bases from V and 7 from J; bases not matched to a gene: 6. The CDR3 has 16 residues. The DNA for the CDR3 is TGCGCCAGCAGCTTGGCCGAGACTAGCGGGGATAATGAGCAGTTCTTC. Its protein product is CASSLAETSGDNEQFF. Full variable domain (outside the CDR3, taken from reference TRBV5-1 and TRBJ2-1): KAGVTQTPRYLIKTRGQQVTLSCSPISGHRSVSWYQQTPGQGLQFLFEYFSETQRNKGNFPGRFSGRQFSNSRSEMNVSTLELGDSALYLCASSLAETSGDNEQFFGPGTRLTVL.